The 9 T cell receptor beta chains below were found in one sample sequenced in a study of blood T cell repertoires in COVID-19. Repertoires were generated with immunoSEQ multiplex PCR, while TCRdb's copy carries only in-frame clones and drops some. The table lists fewer than 25,000 clones, more than 70% of them singletons. Sequencing was done on a sample of peripheral blood. These TCRs come from a human donor in a cohort sampled during active COVID-19.

The rearrangement links TRBV7-2 to TRBJ2-7; 7 bases are shared with TRBD2. From germline, CDR1 is SGHTA and CDR2 FQGNSA. After removal of 4 bases from V and 6 bases from J, the junction contained 9 bases not matched to a gene. The length of the CDR3 is 14 residues. This CDR3 reads CASSSQAGVVEQYF. The CDR3 DNA sequence: TGTGCCAGCAGCTCGCAGGCGGGAGTGGTCGAGCAGTACTTC. The whole variable domain, remainder taken from reference TRBV7-2 and TRBJ2-7, is GAGVSQSPSNKVTEKGKDVELRCDPISGHTALYWYRQSLGQGLEFLIYFQGNSAPDKSGLPSDRFSAERTGGSVSTLTIQRTQQEDSAVYLCASSSQAGVVEQYFGPGTRLTVT.

The gene calls are TRBV9 and TRBJ2-1; 8 bases match TRBD2. The V gene's germline CDR1 is SGDLS and CDR2 YYNGEE. There are 19 residues in the CDR3. The ends lost 0 bases at V and 2 bases at J; junction bases unmatched: 13. The CDR3 DNA reads as TGTGCCAGCAGCGTAGACCCTCAGGGAGCGGGAGTTGCCTACAATGAGCAGTTCTTC. Its protein is CASSVDPQGAGVAYNEQFF.

The chain carries TRBV4-1 and TRBJ2-3; 7 bases fit TRBD1. V lost 1 base to trimming and J lost 1 base; unmatched junction nucleotides: 5. The CDR3 is made up of 16 amino acids. Germline loops: CDR1 MGHRA, CDR2 YSYEKL. The CDR3 nucleotides are TGCGCCAGCAGCCAAGCGGACAGGTTCGGCACAGATACGCAGTATTTT. Protein product: CASSQADRFGTDTQYF.

This rearrangement joins TRBV18 to TRBJ2-5, with 10 bases aligning to TRBD2. Germline trimming cut 1 base from V and 5 bases from J; bases unmatched to any gene: 10. The CDR3 loop spans 17 amino acids. The germline gives CDR1 KGHSH, CDR2 LQKENI. CDR3: CASSPRSSSGSGETQYF. CDR3 bases: TGTGCCAGCTCACCACGGTCCTCTAGCGGGAGTGGGGAGACCCAGTACTTC.

The J gene is TRBJ1-3, the V gene TRBV11-2, with TRBD1 as a possible D gene (5 bases). The V gene lost 1 base and the J gene lost 4 bases, with 20 bases spanning the gap. The CDR3 extends over 18 amino acids. Looked up from germline, CDR1 is SGHAT and CDR2 is FQNNGV. CDR3 DNA: TGTGCCAGCAGCTTAGGATATGATTGGGGGGGAGCCGGAAACACCATATATTTT. Protein: CASSLGYDWGGAGNTIYF.

V and J are TRBV29-1 and TRBJ2-1; 8 bases agree with TRBD1. J was trimmed by 4 bases and V by 6 bases; bases with no gene match: 11. The germline gives CDR1 SQVTM, CDR2 ANQGSEA. The CDR3 consists of 15 residues. The CDR3 region has the DNA TGCAGCGTCCAGAGGGGGACAGGTTCTTACAATGAGCAGTTCTTC. The encoded protein is CSVQRGTGSYNEQFF.

The chain carries TRBV28 and TRBJ2-1; a possible D gene is TRBD1 (6 bases). Trimming removed 0 bases from V and 0 bases from J, with 15 bases in between. Germline CDR1 MDHEN, CDR2 SYDVKM. This CDR3 is built from 18 residues. CDR3 in DNA: TGTGCCAGCAGTTTATGGGGCAACACAGGGTCCTCCTACAATGAGCAGTTCTTC. Its protein is CASSLWGNTGSSYNEQFF.

CDR3 coding DNA: TGCGCCAGCAGCCAAGAGAGTGCGCGCACAGATACGCAGTATTTT. Amino acid sequence: CASSQESARTDTQYF. The chain employs TRBV4-1 and TRBJ2-3, with no clear D. The germline V gene has CDR1 MGHRA and CDR2 YSYEKL. The CDR3 has 15 residues. V lost 0 bases, J lost 1 base, and 8 bases lay in between.

The V call is TRBV7-2, the J call TRBJ2-5, with TRBD1 as a possible D gene (5 bases). The CDR3 is 14 residues long. Looked up from germline, CDR1 is SGHTA and CDR2 is FQGNSA. Trimming left V 1 base short and J 6 bases short, with 12 bases between. CDR3 loop: CASSLGLGRKTQYF. In DNA, the CDR3 is TGTGCCAGCAGCTTAGGTCTGGGGCGAAAGACCCAGTACTTC.